This T cell receptor (beta chain) emerged from a study of T cell clones after liver transplantation. For the study at large: Immunosuppression withdrawal was tried within 2 years after liver transplantation in this trial. Graft-donor-reactive sequences were compared with third-party-reactive TCRbeta sequences from pre-transplant mixed lymphocyte reactions. TCRbeta sequencing after a pre-transplant mixed lymphocyte reaction identified graft-donor-reactive clones, later tracked in post-transplant blood.

Trimming left V 0 bases short and J 7 bases short, with 13 bases between. CDR1 is SGDLS and CDR2 is YYNGEE in the germline V gene. The CDR3 spans 14 residues. Generated by immunoSEQ multiplex PCR, the TCRdb table keeps only in-frame clones and is missing some. The table has some 40,000 clones, about 82% seen once. Unstimulated PBMCs were sorted into CD3+CD4+ and CD3+CD8+ populations. The chain recombines TRBV9 with TRBJ1-1; perhaps TRBD1 as D (6 bases). Here the sequenced sample was CD4+ T cells from blood, taken 24 months after liver transplant. The clonotype comes from a human patient who received a liver transplant. Some T cells may possibly be graft donor cells. The CDR3 nucleotides are TGTGCCAGCAGCGTAGTGCAGGGGATTAGTGAAGCTTTCTTT. Its translation: CASSVVQGISEAFF.